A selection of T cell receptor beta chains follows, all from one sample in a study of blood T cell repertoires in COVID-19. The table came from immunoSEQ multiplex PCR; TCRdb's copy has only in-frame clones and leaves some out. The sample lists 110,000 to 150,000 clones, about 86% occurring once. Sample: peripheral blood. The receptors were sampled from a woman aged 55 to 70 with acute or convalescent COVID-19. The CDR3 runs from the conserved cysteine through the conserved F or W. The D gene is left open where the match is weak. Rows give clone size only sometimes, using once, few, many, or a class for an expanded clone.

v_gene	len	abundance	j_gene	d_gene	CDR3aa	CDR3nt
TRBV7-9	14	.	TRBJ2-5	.	CASSLDTGGETQYF	TGTGCCAGCAGCTTAGATACCGGCGGGGAGACCCAGTACTTC
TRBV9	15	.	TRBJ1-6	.	CASSAGTEYNSPLHF	TGTGCCAGCAGCGCCGGGACTGAATATAATTCACCCCTCCACTTT
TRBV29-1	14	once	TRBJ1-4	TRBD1	CSADTGGSGEKLFF	TGCAGCGCAGACACAGGGGGAAGTGGTGAAAAACTGTTTTTT
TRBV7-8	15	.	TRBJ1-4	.	CASSLESRGGGKLFF	TGTGCCAGCAGCTTAGAGAGCAGGGGCGGCGGAAAACTGTTTTTT
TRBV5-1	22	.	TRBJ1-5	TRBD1	CASSLASPLGTPTGMVDQPQHF	TGCGCCAGCAGCTTGGCCTCACCTCTCGGTACCCCGACAGGGATGGTGGATCAGCCCCAGCATTTT
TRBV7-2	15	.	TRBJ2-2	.	CASSSGVWNTGELFF	TGTGCCAGCAGCTCAGGGGTGTGGAACACCGGGGAGCTGTTTTTT
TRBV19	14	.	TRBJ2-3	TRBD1	CASSGRDSGNTQYF	TGTGCCAGTAGTGGCCGGGACAGTGGGAATACGCAGTATTTT
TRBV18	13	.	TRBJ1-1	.	CASSPRGNTEAFF	TGTGCCAGCTCACCCAGAGGGAACACTGAAGCTTTCTTT
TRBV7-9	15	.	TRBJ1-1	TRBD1	CASSSRDRGMAEAFF	TGTGCCAGCAGCTCAAGGGACAGGGGGATGGCTGAAGCTTTCTTT
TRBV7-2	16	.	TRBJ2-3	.	CASSLRRSASTDTQYF	TGTGCCAGCAGCTTAAGGAGGAGCGCTAGCACAGATACGCAGTATTTT
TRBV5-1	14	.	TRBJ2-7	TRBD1	CASSRGQAAYEQYF	TGCGCCAGCAGCCGGGGACAGGCCGCCTACGAGCAGTACTTC
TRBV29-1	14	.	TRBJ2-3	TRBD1	CSVGRTGAADTQYF	TGCAGCGTTGGGAGGACAGGGGCCGCAGATACGCAGTATTTT
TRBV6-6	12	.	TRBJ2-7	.	CASGTRTYEQYF	TGTGCCAGCGGGACAAGAACCTACGAGCAGTACTTC
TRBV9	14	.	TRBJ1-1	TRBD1	CASSVIQGAAEAFF	TGTGCCAGCAGCGTAATACAGGGGGCGGCTGAAGCTTTCTTT
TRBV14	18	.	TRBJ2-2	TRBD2	CASSQVAGGAVHTGELFF	TGTGCCAGCAGCCAAGTCGCCGGGGGGGCGGTTCATACCGGGGAGCTGTTTTTT
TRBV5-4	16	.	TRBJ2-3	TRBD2	CASSGVAGGLTDTQYF	TGTGCCAGCAGCGGGGTAGCGGGGGGTCTCACAGATACGCAGTATTTT
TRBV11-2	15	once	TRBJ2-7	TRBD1	CASSSRDRGVWEQYF	TGTGCCAGCAGCTCCCGAGACAGGGGGGTGTGGGAGCAGTACTTC
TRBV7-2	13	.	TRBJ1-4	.	CASSRTGSEKLFF	TGTGCCAGCAGTCGTACAGGGTCTGAGAAACTGTTTTTT
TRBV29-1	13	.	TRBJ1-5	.	CSVRRDSNQPQHF	TGCAGCGTTCGGCGGGATAGCAATCAGCCCCAGCATTTT
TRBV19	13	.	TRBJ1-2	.	CASSMRQNYGYTF	TGTGCCAGTAGTATGAGGCAAAACTATGGCTACACCTTC
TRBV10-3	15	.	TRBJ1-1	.	CAISDLGGLDTEAFF	TGTGCCATCAGTGACCTGGGGGGGCTGGACACTGAAGCTTTCTTT
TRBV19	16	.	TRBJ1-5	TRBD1	CASSINWGQANQPQHF	TGTGCCAGTAGTATCAATTGGGGACAGGCCAATCAGCCCCAGCATTTT
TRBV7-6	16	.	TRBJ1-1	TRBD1	CASSLGRGQRNTEAFF	TGTGCCAGCAGCTTAGGTCGGGGACAGCGGAACACTGAAGCTTTCTTT
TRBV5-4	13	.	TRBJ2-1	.	CASRLDSYNEQFF	TGTGCCAGCAGACTCGACTCCTACAATGAGCAGTTCTTC